The 15 T cell receptor beta chains reported below all come from one sample, sequenced in a study of T cell changes during pregnancy in multiple sclerosis. Some clones are missing from TCRdb's copy, which holds only in-frame ones; the method was immunoSEQ multiplex PCR. The profile shows about 89,000 clones, 94% of them singletons. Sequenced here: peripheral blood, sampled after pregnancy. The receptors stem from a female donor in good health, enrolled as a control in a pregnancy study.

This clone has just one count. The V and J genes are TRBV30 and TRBJ2-3; D not certain. This CDR3 comprises 11 residues. Germline loops: CDR1 GTSNPN, CDR2 SVGIG (reference sequence). Trimming took 1 base from V and 5 from J, leaving 4 bases between them. The CDR3 bases are TGTGCCTGGAGTGCTTTAGATACGCAGTATTTT. Translation gives CAWSALDTQYF.

This clone has only a few counts. The chain has TRBV19 and TRBJ1-2; 7 positions agree with TRBD1. Unmatched junction bases numbered 8, after V lost 6 bases and J lost 4 bases. Looked up from germline, CDR1 is LNHDA and CDR2 is SQIVND (reference sequence). The CDR3 is 14 residues long. In nucleotides, the CDR3 is TGTGCCAGTAGCCGAGGGGGACAGCCCTATGGCTACACCTTC. This encodes CASSRGGQPYGYTF.

The chain has TRBV18 and TRBJ2-5; TRBD2 agrees at 11 bases. The germline V gene encodes CDR1 KGHSH and CDR2 LQKENI. The CDR3 has 17 residues. V lost 2 bases, J lost 1 base, and 6 bases stayed unmatched. The CDR3 is CASSPAGTSGPQETQYF. CDR3 coding DNA: TGTGCCAGCTCACCAGCCGGGACTAGCGGCCCCCAAGAGACCCAGTACTTC.

The chain is built from TRBV5-4 and TRBJ2-1, with 12 bases lining up with TRBD2. The junction had 7 bases not matched to a gene; V was cut back by 9 bases and J by 0 bases. CDR3 size: 16 residues. The germline gives CDR1 SGHNT, CDR2 YYREEE (reference sequence). The CDR3 loop is CATLAGGPRSYNEQFF. CDR3 DNA sequence: TGTGCCACCCTAGCGGGAGGGCCTCGCTCCTACAATGAGCAGTTCTTC.

This clone is a singleton in its sample. CDR3 in amino acids: CASSRAGTGGADTQYF. CDR3 coding DNA: TGCGCCAGCAGCCGAGCCGGGACAGGGGGGGCAGATACGCAGTATTTT. The rearrangement links TRBV4-1 to TRBJ2-3, with TRBD1 identical over 11 bases. The CDR3 sequence is 16 residues long. Germline CDR1 MGHRA, CDR2 YSYEKL. After removal of 4 bases from V and 4 bases from J, the junction contained 7 bases not matched to a gene.

This chain uses TRBV19 with TRBJ2-3; D is possibly TRBD2 (6 bases). CDR3 size: 15 residues. Germline V gene sequence: CDR1 LNHDA, CDR2 SQIVND (reference sequence). The V gene lost 3 bases and the J gene lost 6 bases, with 16 bases spanning the gap. CDR3 region: CASSIAGPTADTQYF. CDR3 coding DNA: TGTGCCAGTAGTATTGCGGGGCCAACAGCGGATACGCAGTATTTT.

The chain joins TRBV4-2 to TRBJ2-3; D is uncertain. V gave up 1 base and J gave up 3 bases, with 5 bases separating them. CDR1 and CDR2 (germline): LGHNA, YNFKEQ. The length of the CDR3 is 13 residues. Here the CDR3 reads CASSQVRTDTQYF. The DNA of the CDR3 is TGTGCCAGCAGCCAAGTCCGGACAGATACGCAGTATTTT.

The chain joins TRBV7-2 to TRBJ2-1; D call uncertain. V shed 5 bases and J shed 2 bases, with 10 bases lying between them. This CDR3 has 14 residues. The germline V gene encodes CDR1 SGHTA and CDR2 FQGNSA. The CDR3 spells CASSPSNAYNEQFF. In DNA, the CDR3 is TGTGCCAGCAGCCCCAGTAACGCCTACAATGAGCAGTTCTTC.

The rearrangement links TRBV11-2 to TRBJ2-5; perhaps TRBD2 as D (6 bases). Trimming took off 5 bases at V and 3 bases at J, with 16 bases between the two ends. Germline CDR1 and CDR2: SGHAT and FQNNGV. The CDR3 has 15 residues. The CDR3 DNA is TGTGCCAGCAGCCGACGGGACTCCATCGAAGAGACCCAGTACTTC. This gives the protein CASSRRDSIEETQYF. Full variable domain (missing parts from reference TRBV11-2 and TRBJ2-5): EAGVAQSPRYKIIEKRQSVAFWCNPISGHATLYWYQQILGQGPKLLIQFQNNGVVDDSQLPKDRFSAERLKGVDSTLKIQPAKLEDSAVYLCASSRRDSIEETQYFGPGTRLLVL.

This clone was observed a single time. V usage is TRBV29-1 and J usage is TRBJ1-2; 7 positions match TRBD1. V trimming: 6 bases; J trimming: 2 bases; junction bases outside the gene matches: 3. The V gene's germline CDR1 is SQVTM and CDR2 ANQGSEA. The CDR3 is 12 amino acids. DNA for the CDR3: TGCAGCGTAGGGGACAGCAACTATGGCTACACCTTC. Residues: CSVGDSNYGYTF.

CDR3 region: CAKYSGRAGYEQYF. The CDR3 nucleotides are TGTGCCAAATATAGCGGGAGGGCCGGGTACGAGCAGTACTTC. The V call is TRBV6-4, the J call TRBJ2-7, with 11 bases fitting TRBD2. Trimming at V came to 10 bases and at J to 4 bases, leaving 9 bases not matched to a gene. This CDR3 contains 14 residues. Germline assignment: CDR1 MRHNA and CDR2 SNTAGT.

The CDR3 DNA reads TGTGCCACCAGCAGAGATCAGGTCCCAGAGCAGTTCTTC. Translated, it gives CATSRDQVPEQFF. The chain is built from TRBV15 and TRBJ2-1; D is undetermined. The CDR3 spans 13 residues. CDR1 and CDR2 (germline): LNHNV, YYDKDF (reference sequence). V was shortened by 0 bases and J by 10 bases, with 10 bases between the two germline ends.

The chain has TRBV2 and TRBJ2-7; the match to TRBD2 covers 7 bases. The CDR3 is 14 amino acids. Germline values: CDR1 SNHLY, CDR2 FYNNEI. The trim removed 6 bases at V and 4 bases at J, leaving 9 bases unmatched. The CDR3 sequence: CASRVAGSYYEQYF. CDR3 nucleotide sequence: TGTGCCAGCAGGGTAGCGGGTAGTTATTACGAGCAGTACTTC.

The genes are TRBV2 and TRBJ2-5; 7 bases match TRBD2. Looked up from germline, CDR1 is SNHLY and CDR2 is FYNNEI. The CDR3 extends over 14 amino acids. V lost 7 bases to trimming and J lost 5 bases; unmatched junction nucleotides: 10. In DNA, the CDR3 is TGTGCCAGCACCCAAAGCGGGGTGTTGGAGACCCAGTACTTC. Protein sequence: CASTQSGVLETQYF.

This sequence joins TRBV2 and TRBJ1-2; D is undetermined. The CDR3 extends over 16 amino acids. V was pared by 3 bases and J by 4 bases, with 18 bases between. Germline lookup yields CDR1 SNHLY and CDR2 FYNNEI. Here the CDR3 reads CASSDIDEDSAYGYTF. CDR3 DNA sequence: TGTGCCAGCAGTGATATTGATGAGGACTCAGCCTATGGCTACACCTTC. The entire variable domain, with the rest obtained from reference TRBV2 and TRBJ1-2, is as follows: EPEVTQTPSHQVTQMGQEVILRCVPISNHLYFYWYRQILGQKVEFLVSFYNNEISEKSEIFDDQFSVERPDGSNFTLKIRSTKLEDSAMYFCASSDIDEDSAYGYTFGSGTRLTVV.